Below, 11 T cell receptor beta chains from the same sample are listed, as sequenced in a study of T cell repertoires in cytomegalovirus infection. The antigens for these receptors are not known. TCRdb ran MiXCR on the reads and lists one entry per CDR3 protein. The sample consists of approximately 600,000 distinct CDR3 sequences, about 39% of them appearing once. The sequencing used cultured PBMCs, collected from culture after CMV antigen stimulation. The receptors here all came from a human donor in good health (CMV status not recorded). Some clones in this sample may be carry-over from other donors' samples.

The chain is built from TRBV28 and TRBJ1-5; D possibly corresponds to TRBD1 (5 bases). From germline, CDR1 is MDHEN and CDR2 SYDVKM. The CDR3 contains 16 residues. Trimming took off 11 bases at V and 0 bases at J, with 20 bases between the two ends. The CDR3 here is CAANPSDSYSNQPQHF. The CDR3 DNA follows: TGTGCCGCCAACCCATCTGACAGTTATAGCAATCAGCCCCAGCATTTT.

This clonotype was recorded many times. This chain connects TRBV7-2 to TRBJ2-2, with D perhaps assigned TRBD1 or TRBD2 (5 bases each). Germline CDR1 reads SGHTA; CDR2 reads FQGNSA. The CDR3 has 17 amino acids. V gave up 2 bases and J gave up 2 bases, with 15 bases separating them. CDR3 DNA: TGTGCCAGCAGCTTAACTGGGGCGGGCCAAAACACCGGGGAGCTGTTTTTT. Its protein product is CASSLTGAGQNTGELFF.

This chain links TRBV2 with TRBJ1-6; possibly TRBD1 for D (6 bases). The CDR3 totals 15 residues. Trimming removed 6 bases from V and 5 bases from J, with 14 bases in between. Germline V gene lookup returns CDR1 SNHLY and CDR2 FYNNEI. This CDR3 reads CASSERTVNNSPLHF. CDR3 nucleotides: TGTGCCAGCAGCGAACGGACAGTAAATAATTCACCCCTCCACTTT. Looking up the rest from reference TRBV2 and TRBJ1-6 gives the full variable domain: EPEVTQTPSHQVTQMGQEVILRCVPISNHLYFYWYRQILGQKVEFLVSFYNNEISEKSEIFDDQFSVERPDGSNFTLKIRSTKLEDSAMYFCASSERTVNNSPLHFGNGTRLTVT.

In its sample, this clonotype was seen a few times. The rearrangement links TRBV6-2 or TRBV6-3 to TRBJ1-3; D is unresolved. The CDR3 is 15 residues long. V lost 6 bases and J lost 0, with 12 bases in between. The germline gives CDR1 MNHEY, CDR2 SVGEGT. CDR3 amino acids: CASSDRASSGNTIYF. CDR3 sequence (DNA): TGTGCCAGCAGCGACCGGGCCTCCTCTGGAAACACCATATATTTT.

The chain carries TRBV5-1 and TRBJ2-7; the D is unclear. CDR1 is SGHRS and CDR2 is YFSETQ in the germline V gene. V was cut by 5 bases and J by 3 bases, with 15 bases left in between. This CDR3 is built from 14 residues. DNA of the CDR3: TGCGCCAGCAGTCCACAGCTTCTTCGCTACGAGCAGTACTTC. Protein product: CASSPQLLRYEQYF.

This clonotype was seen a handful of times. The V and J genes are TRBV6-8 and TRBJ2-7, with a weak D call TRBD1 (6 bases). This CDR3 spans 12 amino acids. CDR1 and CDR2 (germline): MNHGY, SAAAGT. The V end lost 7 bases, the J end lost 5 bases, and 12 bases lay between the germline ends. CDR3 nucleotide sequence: TGTGCCAGCATTGGGAACAGGGACGAGCAGTACTTC. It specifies CASIGNRDEQYF.

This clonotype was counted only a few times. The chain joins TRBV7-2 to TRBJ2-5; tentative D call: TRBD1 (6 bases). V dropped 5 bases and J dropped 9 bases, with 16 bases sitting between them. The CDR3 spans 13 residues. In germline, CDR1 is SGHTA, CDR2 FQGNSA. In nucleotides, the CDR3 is TGTGCCAGCAGCCTATGGGGGCGTTGGGCCCAGTACTTC. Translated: CASSLWGRWAQYF.

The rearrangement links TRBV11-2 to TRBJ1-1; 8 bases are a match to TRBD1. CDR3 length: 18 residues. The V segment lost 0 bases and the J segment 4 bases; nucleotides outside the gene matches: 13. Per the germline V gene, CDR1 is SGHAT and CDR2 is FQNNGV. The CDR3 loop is CASSLDAEAGGESTEAFF. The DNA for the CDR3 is TGTGCCAGCAGCTTAGACGCGGAGGCAGGGGGCGAGAGCACTGAAGCTTTCTTT.

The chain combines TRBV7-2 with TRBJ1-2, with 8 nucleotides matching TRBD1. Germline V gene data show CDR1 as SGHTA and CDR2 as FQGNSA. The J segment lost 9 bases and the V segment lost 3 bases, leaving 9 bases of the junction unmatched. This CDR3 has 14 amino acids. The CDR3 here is CASSLRTGTTRYTF. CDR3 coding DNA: TGTGCCAGCAGCTTGAGGACAGGGACCACTCGCTACACCTTC.

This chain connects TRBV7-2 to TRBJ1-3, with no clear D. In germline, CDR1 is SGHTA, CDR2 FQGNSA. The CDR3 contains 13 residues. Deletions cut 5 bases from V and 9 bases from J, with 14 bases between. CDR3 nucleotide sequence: TGTGCCAGCAGCCACCGGACTCCTGGCACCATATATTTT. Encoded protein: CASSHRTPGTIYF.

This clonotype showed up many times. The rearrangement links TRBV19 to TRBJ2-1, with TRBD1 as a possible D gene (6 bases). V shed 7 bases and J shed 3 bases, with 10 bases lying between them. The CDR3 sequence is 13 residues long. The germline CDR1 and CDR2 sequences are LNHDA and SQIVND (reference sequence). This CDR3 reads CASMEQGYNEQFF. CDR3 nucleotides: TGTGCCAGTATGGAACAGGGCTACAATGAGCAGTTCTTC.